This passage covers 17 T cell receptor beta chains from one sample sequenced in a study of blood T cell repertoires in COVID-19. Some clones are missing from TCRdb's copy, which holds only in-frame ones; the method was immunoSEQ multiplex PCR. The sample lists some 30,000 clones; around 84% were seen once. The sequencing input was peripheral blood. The receptors here all came from a human donor in a cohort sampled during active COVID-19. The donor label of this sample is uncertain.

The chain carries TRBV24-1 and TRBJ2-2; 11 bases are a match to TRBD2. The V gene's germline CDR1 is KGHDR and CDR2 SFDVKD. The trim removed 3 bases at V and 6 bases at J, leaving 14 bases unmatched. CDR3 size: 19 residues. CDR3 sequence (DNA): TGTGCCACCAGTGATCTCCCCGGGCTAGCGGGAGGAGTGTCCGGGGAGCTGTTTTTT. This codes for CATSDLPGLAGGVSGELFF.

The chain has TRBV12-3 or TRBV12-4 and TRBJ1-2, with D hard to call. The CDR3 runs 10 residues. Deletions cut 6 bases from V and 8 bases from J, with 7 bases between. CDR3 amino acids: CASRQWGYTF. The CDR3 DNA sequence: TGTGCCAGCAGGCAGTGGGGCTACACCTTC.

This clone showed up just once. The V gene is TRBV11-3, the J gene TRBJ2-1, with 8 bases identical to TRBD2. The germline V gene encodes CDR1 SGHNT and CDR2 YENEEA. With V trimmed by 1 base and J by 2 bases, 7 bases remained unmatched. This CDR3 is 17 amino acids long. The CDR3 is CASSLGRTSGAYNEQFF. The CDR3 nucleotides read TGTGCCAGCAGCTTAGGAAGAACTAGCGGCGCCTACAATGAGCAGTTCTTC.

The V and J genes are TRBV29-1 and TRBJ1-4; unclear D gene. CDR3 length: 12 residues. Trimming pared 7 bases from V and 3 bases from J, leaving 9 bases between. Per germline, CDR1 SQVTM and CDR2 ANQGSEA. The CDR3: CSAGRPNEKLFF. CDR3 bases: TGCAGCGCCGGTCGTCCTAATGAAAAACTGTTTTTT.

The V gene is TRBV5-4, the J gene TRBJ2-7; the D gene is possibly TRBD2 (6 bases). With 4 bases removed from V and 7 bases from J, the gap between germline ends came to 24 bases. From germline, CDR1 is SGHNT and CDR2 YYREEE (reference sequence). This CDR3 comprises 16 residues. CDR3 residues: CASSPRSSAHQREQYF. The CDR3 nucleotides are TGTGCCAGCAGCCCAAGGTCTAGCGCCCATCAGAGGGAGCAGTACTTC.

This chain joins TRBV29-1 and TRBJ2-2; D is perhaps TRBD2 (5 bases). The V and J ends lost 6 bases and 1 base respectively, with 18 bases between them. Germline lookup yields CDR1 SQVTM and CDR2 ANQGSEA. The CDR3 runs to 16 residues. The CDR3, as DNA: TGCAGCGTGGGCCTCGGAGCGGTAAGGAACACCGGGGAGCTGTTTTTT. Translation: CSVGLGAVRNTGELFF.

J is TRBJ2-6 and V is TRBV5-1; no firm D call. CDR1 is SGHRS, CDR2 YFSETQ, per germline. The CDR3 has 17 amino acids. The V end was cut by 0 bases, the J end by 0 bases, with 10 bases between. This CDR3 is CASSLGDGASGANVLTF. The CDR3 nucleotides are TGCGCCAGCAGCTTGGGCGATGGAGCCTCTGGGGCCAACGTCCTGACTTTC.

The chain carries TRBV7-9 and TRBJ2-4, with D possibly being TRBD1 (5 bases). V was clipped by 4 bases and J by 7 bases, with 11 bases between them. The CDR3 sequence is 13 residues long. Germline CDR1 reads SEHNR; CDR2 reads FQNEAQ (reference sequence). The DNA for the CDR3 is TGTGCCAGCAGCTCGGACAAAGGGAACATTCAGTACTTC. It translates to CASSSDKGNIQYF.

The V call is TRBV7-9, the J call TRBJ1-1; maybe TRBD1 (6 bases). CDR1 and CDR2 (germline): SEHNR, FQNEAQ (reference sequence). Trimming pared 5 bases from V and 11 bases from J, leaving 18 bases between. The CDR3 spans 13 residues. CDR3 nucleotide sequence: TGTGCCAGCAGCGACCGGGACACCGGTACCGCTTTCTTT. Translating it yields CASSDRDTGTAFF. The whole variable domain, filled in from reference TRBV7-9 and TRBJ1-1, reads DTGVSQNPRHKITKRGQNVTFRCDPISEHNRLYWYRQTLGQGPEFLTYFQNEAQLEKSRLLSDRFSAERPKGSFSTLEIQRTEQGDSAMYLCASSDRDTGTAFFGQGTRLTVV.

Only a few counts were recorded for this clone. The genes are TRBV5-1 and TRBJ2-7; possibly TRBD1 for D (6 bases). V was clipped by 0 bases and J by 3 bases, with 10 bases between them. The CDR3 contains 14 residues. Germline V lookup: CDR1 SGHRS, CDR2 YFSETQ. The CDR3 nucleotides read TGCGCCAGCAGCTTGGGGCAGGGGAACTACGAGCAGTACTTC. Its protein product is CASSLGQGNYEQYF. The whole variable domain, remainder taken from reference TRBV5-1 and TRBJ2-7, is KAGVTQTPRYLIKTRGQQVTLSCSPISGHRSVSWYQQTPGQGLQFLFEYFSETQRNKGNFPGRFSGRQFSNSRSEMNVSTLELGDSALYLCASSLGQGNYEQYFGPGTRLTVT.

The V gene is TRBV15, the J gene TRBJ2-7; D uncertain. The V and J ends lost 0 bases and 6 bases respectively, with 9 bases between them. Germline lookup yields CDR1 LNHNV and CDR2 YYDKDF (reference sequence). The CDR3 has 13 residues. As DNA, the CDR3 is TGTGCCACCAGCAGAGATCAGGCCGGCGAGCAGTACTTC. Residues: CATSRDQAGEQYF.

The table lists this clone with a count of one. The CDR3 loop reads CAWRIGRGRAEAFF. The CDR3 DNA sequence: TGTGCCTGGAGAATAGGCAGGGGGCGGGCTGAAGCTTTCTTT. The chain joins TRBV30 to TRBJ1-1; 8 bases line up with TRBD1. Trimming took 3 bases from V and 6 from J; bases not matched to a gene: 9. The CDR3 extends over 14 amino acids. Germline V gene lookup returns CDR1 GTSNPN and CDR2 SVGIG (reference sequence).

The chain has TRBV10-3 and TRBJ2-1; D may be TRBD2 (6 bases). The germline gives CDR1 ENHRY, CDR2 SYGVKD. V lost 6 bases to trimming and J lost 7 bases, with 19 bases between them. The CDR3 is 15 amino acids. Written as DNA, the CDR3 is TGTGCCATCAGGGACTTGACGGGAGCTGATAATGAGCAGTTCTTC. This codes for CAIRDLTGADNEQFF.

This chain uses TRBV28 with TRBJ2-7, with TRBD2 matching over 7 bases. Germline loops: CDR1 MDHEN, CDR2 SYDVKM. Unmatched junction bases numbered 8, after V lost 5 bases and J lost 4 bases. The CDR3 totals 14 residues. The CDR3 DNA sequence: TGTGCCAGCAGTAACTCGGGAGGATGGTACGAGCAGTACTTC. This translates into CASSNSGGWYEQYF.

V gene TRBV19 combines with J gene TRBJ2-5, with D possibly TRBD2 on 5 matching bases. The germline CDR1 and CDR2 sequences are LNHDA and SQIVND (reference sequence). Trimming removed 3 bases from V and 5 bases from J, with 13 bases in between. The CDR3 loop spans 14 amino acids. CDR3 region: CASSISGVKETQYF. CDR3 DNA sequence: TGTGCCAGTAGTATTTCCGGGGTTAAGGAGACCCAGTACTTC.

The J gene is TRBJ2-5, the V gene TRBV5-1, with TRBD2 as a possible D gene (7 bases). The CDR3 is 15 residues long. Germline loops: CDR1 SGHRS, CDR2 YFSETQ. The V gene lost 3 bases and the J gene lost 5 bases, with 17 bases spanning the gap. CDR3 region: CASSSTGGGSETQYF. In DNA, the CDR3 is TGCGCCAGCAGCTCAACCGGGGGCGGGAGTGAGACCCAGTACTTC.

The rearrangement joins TRBV11-2 to TRBJ2-1, with TRBD2 matching 8 bases. With 6 bases clipped from V and 6 bases from J, the junction kept 13 bases outside the gene matches. From germline, CDR1 is SGHAT and CDR2 FQNNGV. The CDR3 has 16 amino acids. The CDR3 coding sequence is TGTGCCAGCAGATACAGCGGGAGAAGAGTAGGCAATGAGCAGTTCTTC. This gives the protein CASRYSGRRVGNEQFF.